This TCR beta chain originates from a study of tumor-infiltrating lymphocytes in primary liver carcinoma. Study in general: Enrolled patients were male and female, aged 30 to 69 years. Samples returned roughly 3.5 to 7.13 million productive TCRbeta reads, a yield that was similar across tissue types.

A constant-region primer primed TCR beta cDNA synthesis from about 550 ng of total RNA. Library construction for TCR beta comprised three nested multiplex PCR rounds performed with slightly modified ARM-PCR. The opening two PCR rounds, around 9 cycles each, paired TRBV1-TRBV30 forward primers with a C-beta reverse primer. MiXCR, run by TCRdb on the multiplex PCR reads, gives a single entry per CDR3 protein. The sample includes 300,000 to 400,000 distinct CDR3 sequences, almost 65% seen only once; the top ten take 5.5% to 8%. Out of unsorted whole blood came the blood RNA, and germline DNA was extracted as well. Concerning this clonotype itself: Its cognate antigen is unknown. At one boundary the junction diverges from the germline segment, which might be a read error.

The length of the CDR3 is 15 residues. CDR1 is MDHEN, CDR2 SYDVKM, per germline. Study-wide findings and caveats: Tumor tissue displayed a significantly greater top-250-clone fraction than blood (p = 0.039). Relative to tumor region pairs, the tumor-adjacent and tumor-blood pairs showed overlap that was lower.

The specimen was peripheral blood. The receptor was isolated from a man aged 40-50 years with primary liver carcinoma and hepatitis B virus infection. V is TRBV28 and J is TRBJ2-1; maybe TRBD2 (6 bases). CDR3 sequence: CASSLTGVSYNEQSF. For the CDR3, the DNA is TGTGCCAGCAGTTTAACGGGAGTTAGCTACAATGAGCAGTCCTTC. The full variable domain, in which reference TRBV28 and TRBJ2-1 provide the parts outside the CDR3, is DVKVTQSSRYLVKRTGEKVFLECVQDMDHENMFWYRQDPGLGLRLIYFSYDVKMKEKGDIPEGYSVSREKKERFSLILESASTNQTSMYLCASSLTGVSYNEQSFGPGTRLTVL.